One and the same sample provided the 3 T cell receptor beta chains below, sequenced in a study of blood T cell repertoires in COVID-19. TCRdb's table, derived via immunoSEQ multiplex PCR, lists solely in-frame clones and lacks some. The sample holds 150,000 to 200,000 clones; roughly 88% are singletons and the top ten take over 7%. The sample consisted of PBMCs or T cells enriched from blood (not recorded which). Source of these receptors: a woman in her twenties or thirties who had recovered from COVID-19.

The chain couples TRBV28 to TRBJ2-7; TRBD2 agrees at 9 bases. Germline V lookup: CDR1 MDHEN, CDR2 SYDVKM. The CDR3 loop spans 14 amino acids. J was trimmed by 4 bases and V by 9 bases; bases with no gene match: 10. CDR3 nucleotides: TGTGCCAGTTCAACCGGGACTAGCCGTTACGAGCAGTACTTC. This translates into CASSTGTSRYEQYF.

The rearrangement joins TRBV6-5 to TRBJ1-2, with TRBD1 identical over 7 bases. V lost 8 bases to trimming and J lost 3 bases; unmatched junction nucleotides: 6. Germline CDR1 and CDR2: MNHEY and SVGAGI. The CDR3 is 13 amino acids. The CDR3 loop is CASRQGVDYGYTF. The CDR3 DNA sequence: TGTGCCAGCCGACAGGGTGTGGACTATGGCTACACCTTC.

V gene TRBV19 combines with J gene TRBJ2-7; the match to TRBD1 covers 8 bases. The V segment lost 3 bases and the J segment 6 bases; nucleotides outside the gene matches: 4. The CDR3 extends over 13 amino acids. Germline loops: CDR1 LNHDA, CDR2 SQIVND (reference sequence). In DNA, the CDR3 is TGTGCCAGTAGTATCGGACAGGGTCCCGAGCAGTACTTC. Translated: CASSIGQGPEQYF.